The TCR beta chain described here comes from a study of cytomegalovirus exposure and HLA in healthy donors. Study findings and constraints: Relative to equally common others, HLA-associated TCR beta chains showed greater clonal expansion in a later analysis.

A word on this clone: The antigen is undetermined.

The study ran its PCR with 60 Vbeta and 13 Jbeta primers. The protocol was immunoSEQ multiplex PCR, while the TCRdb copy is restricted to in-frame clones and leaves out a portion. The repertoire holds roughly 150,000 clones, with roughly 83% as singletons. The V and J ends lost 7 bases and 7 bases respectively, with 13 bases between them. This CDR3 comprises 13 residues. The germline V gene has CDR1 MNHEY and CDR2 SVGAGI. The TCR was taken from a woman aged 18-29 years in good health and CMV-seronegative. Specimen: PBMCs. This sequence joins TRBV6-5 and TRBJ1-4; D not certain. The CDR3 sequence: CASTTRGAEKLFF. CDR3 coding DNA: TGTGCCAGCACCACCCGGGGTGCTGAAAAACTGTTTTTT.